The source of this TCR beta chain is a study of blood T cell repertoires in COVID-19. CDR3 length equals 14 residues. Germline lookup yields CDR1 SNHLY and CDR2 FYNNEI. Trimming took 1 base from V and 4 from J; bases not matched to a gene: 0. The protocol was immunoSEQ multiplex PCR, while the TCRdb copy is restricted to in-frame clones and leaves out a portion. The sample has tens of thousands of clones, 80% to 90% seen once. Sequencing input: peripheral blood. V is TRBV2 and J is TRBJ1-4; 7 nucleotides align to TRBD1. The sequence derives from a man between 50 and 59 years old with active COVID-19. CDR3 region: CASSEGQGNEKLFF. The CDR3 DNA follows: TGTGCCAGCAGTGAAGGACAGGGTAATGAAAAACTGTTTTTT.